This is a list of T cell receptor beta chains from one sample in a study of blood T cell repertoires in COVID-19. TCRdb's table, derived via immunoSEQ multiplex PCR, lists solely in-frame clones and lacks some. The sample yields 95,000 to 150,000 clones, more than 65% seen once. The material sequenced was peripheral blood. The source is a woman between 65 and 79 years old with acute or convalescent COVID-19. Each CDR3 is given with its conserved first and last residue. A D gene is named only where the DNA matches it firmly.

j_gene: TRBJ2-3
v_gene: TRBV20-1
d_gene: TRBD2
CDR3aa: CSASDPSGGADTQYF

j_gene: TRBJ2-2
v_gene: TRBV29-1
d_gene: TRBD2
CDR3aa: CSVPSGGEPNTGELFF

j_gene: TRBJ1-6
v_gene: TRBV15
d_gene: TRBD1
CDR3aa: CATSLDRGSSPLHF

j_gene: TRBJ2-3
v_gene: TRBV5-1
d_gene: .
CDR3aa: CASSLAGPSIGDTQYF

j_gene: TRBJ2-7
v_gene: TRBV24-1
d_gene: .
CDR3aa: CATSKGTGPVAGRYEQYF

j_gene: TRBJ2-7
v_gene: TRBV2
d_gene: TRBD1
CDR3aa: CASRGQGSSYEQYF

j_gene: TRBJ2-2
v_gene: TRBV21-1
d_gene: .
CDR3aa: CASTSSGRSLMNTGELFF

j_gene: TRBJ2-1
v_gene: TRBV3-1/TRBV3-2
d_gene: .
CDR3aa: CASSQVRSGFSYNEQFF

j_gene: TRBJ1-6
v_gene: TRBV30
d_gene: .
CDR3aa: CAWSDLGDNSPLHF

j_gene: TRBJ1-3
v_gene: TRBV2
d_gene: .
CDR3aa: CASRALQGAGNTIYF

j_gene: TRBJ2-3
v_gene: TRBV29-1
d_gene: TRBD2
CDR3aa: CSVEPRLAGGHTDTQYF

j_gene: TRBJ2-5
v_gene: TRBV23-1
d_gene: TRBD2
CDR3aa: CASSRISGPRDYLHPQYF

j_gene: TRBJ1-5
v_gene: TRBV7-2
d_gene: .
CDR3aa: CASSLGRTGGPQHF

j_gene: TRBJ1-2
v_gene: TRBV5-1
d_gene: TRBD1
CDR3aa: CASSRQGAGGGYTF

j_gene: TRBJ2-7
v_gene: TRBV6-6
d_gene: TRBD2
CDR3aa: CASSHGLVSYEQYF

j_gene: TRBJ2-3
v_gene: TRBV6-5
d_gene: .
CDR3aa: CASRPDWVDTQYF

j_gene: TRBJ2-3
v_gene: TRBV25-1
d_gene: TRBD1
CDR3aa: CASSGPTGKAMDTQYF

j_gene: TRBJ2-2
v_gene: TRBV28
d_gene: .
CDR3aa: CASIGHQNTGELFF

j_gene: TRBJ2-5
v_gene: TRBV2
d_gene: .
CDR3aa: CASSYQETQYF

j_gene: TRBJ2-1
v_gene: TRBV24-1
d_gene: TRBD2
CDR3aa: CATSDSGASGTYNEQFF

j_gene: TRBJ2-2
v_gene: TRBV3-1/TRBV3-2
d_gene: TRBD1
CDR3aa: CASSLRTGMGTGELFF

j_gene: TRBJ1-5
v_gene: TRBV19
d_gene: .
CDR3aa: CASMDNSNQPQHF

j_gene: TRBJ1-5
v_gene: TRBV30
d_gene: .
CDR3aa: CAWRTQGGNQPQHF

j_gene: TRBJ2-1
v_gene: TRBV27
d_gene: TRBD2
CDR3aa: CASRLYPGGYNEQFF

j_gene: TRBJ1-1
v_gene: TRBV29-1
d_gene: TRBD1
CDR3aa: CSVEGQTNTEAFF

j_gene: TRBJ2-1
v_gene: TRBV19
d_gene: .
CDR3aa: CASSIVDQGYNEQFF

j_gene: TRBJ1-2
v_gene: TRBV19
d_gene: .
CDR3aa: CASSISSYYGYTF

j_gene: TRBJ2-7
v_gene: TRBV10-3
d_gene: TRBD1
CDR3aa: CAISREWSGGRGQYF

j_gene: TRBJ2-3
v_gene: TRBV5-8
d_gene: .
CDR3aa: CASSRGGGTDTQYF

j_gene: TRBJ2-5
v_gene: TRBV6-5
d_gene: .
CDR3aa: CASSYSGRGEGETQYF

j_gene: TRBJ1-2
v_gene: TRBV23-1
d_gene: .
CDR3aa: CASSHFETRVGYGYTF

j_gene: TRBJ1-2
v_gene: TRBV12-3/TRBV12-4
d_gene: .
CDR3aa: CASSGRRGYGYTF

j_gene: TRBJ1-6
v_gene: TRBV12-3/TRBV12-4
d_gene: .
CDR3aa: CASSPSYNSPLHF

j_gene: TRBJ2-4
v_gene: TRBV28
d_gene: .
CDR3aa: CASSSGGSGENIQYF

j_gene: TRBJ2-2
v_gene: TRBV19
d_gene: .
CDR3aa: CASSISGRGATGELFF

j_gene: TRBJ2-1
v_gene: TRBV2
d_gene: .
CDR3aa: CASSEQDSGSYNEQFF

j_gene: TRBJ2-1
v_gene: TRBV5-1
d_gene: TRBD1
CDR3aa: CASMRGTGPYNEQFF

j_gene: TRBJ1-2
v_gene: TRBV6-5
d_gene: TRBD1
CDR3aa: CASSYSRDSLYGYTF

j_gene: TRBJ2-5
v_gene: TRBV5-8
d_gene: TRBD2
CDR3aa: CASSSGTLAGLSETQYF

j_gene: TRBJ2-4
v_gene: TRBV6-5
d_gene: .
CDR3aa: CASSYSQNLAKNIQYF

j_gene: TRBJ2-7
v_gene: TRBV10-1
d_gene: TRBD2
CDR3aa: CASSGLVRDEQYF

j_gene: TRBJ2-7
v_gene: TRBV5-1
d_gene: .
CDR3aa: CASSFSGLSYEQYF

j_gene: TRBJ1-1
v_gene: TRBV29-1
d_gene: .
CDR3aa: CSVDSAVTEAFF

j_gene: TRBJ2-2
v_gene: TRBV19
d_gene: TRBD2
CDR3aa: CASSILAGGGTGELFF

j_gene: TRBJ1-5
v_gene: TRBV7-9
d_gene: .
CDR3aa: CASRAEGSNQPQHF

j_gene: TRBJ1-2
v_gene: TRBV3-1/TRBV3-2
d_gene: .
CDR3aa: CASSQCMSYGYTF